The TCR beta chain under discussion was sequenced for a study of cytomegalovirus exposure and HLA in healthy donors (dated by TCRdb to 2016 to 2017). Regarding the study in general: In an earlier analysis of under 750 of the donors, about 270 Gb of sequence data and 100 million or so unique TCR beta sequences from some 170 million T cells were reported. An early release that covered about 600 HLA-typed donors contained around 300 gigabases of sequencing data and about 93 million unique TCR sequences. Among the roughly 370 genotyped donors, 75% to 90% belonged to the genetic ancestry cluster associated with self-reported Caucasian donors. The study aimed to test whether signatures of past pathogen exposure could be identified by cataloging public T cell receptors. The T cell repertoires of under 700 subjects were profiled by immunosequencing and related to cytomegalovirus serostatus. Besides the first cohort of approximately 670 subjects, a separate validation cohort made up of roughly 130 different subjects was used. To predict cytomegalovirus infection status, the study brought together high-throughput TCR immunosequencing, statistical association of individual TCRs with disease status, and machine learning. To study patterns of TCR occurrence, a later analysis re-analyzed previously published TCR beta repertoires from 666 donors and added high-resolution HLA genotyping. Rather than using new phenotypic data, the later analysis identified candidate immune exposures from TCR beta sequences and from how often those sequences occurred across donors. An earlier analysis of 450 to 750 of the donors used high-throughput TCR beta sequencing to judge whether each TCR beta V gene segment behaved as functional or pseudogenic. Donor age, sex, ethnicity and CMV serostatus were compiled alongside the repertoire data. Genome-wide SNP genotypes for about 55% of the 666 donors were used in a later genetic analysis, which treated that subset as a discovery cohort. Every discovery cohort repertoire had been produced on one sequencing platform. Both class I and class II loci were covered by HLA typing, at four-digit resolution. The number of typed donors differed by locus: 629-630 for A, B, C, DRB1 and DQB1; approximately 530 for DQA1; fewer than 610 for DPA1; and around 450 for DPB1. Because of strong linkage in the cohort, roughly five DR-DQ haplotypes were treated as single units for association and clustering. Across 300 to 400 genotyped donors of the cohort, an average of about 240,000 unique TCR beta nucleotide sequences per donor were sequenced, and roughly a sixth of those sequences were non-productive. Overall study results and their limits: Correlated functional status among segregating V segments might be attributable to linkage disequilibrium, but an unknown experimental factor could not be ruled out. The sequencing pipeline was judged likely to have produced a cluster of highly shared sequence variants as a technical artifact. Sequencing depth was assumed to be roughly uniform across donors in the presence/absence analyses, though that assumption may not hold. The 87-base-pair reads could not distinguish some IMGT-functional V segments, including TRBV6-2 and TRBV6-3, so those segments were excluded. Compared with equally common non-associated chains, HLA-associated TCR beta chains in a later analysis were more clonally expanded and had lower generation probabilities. Broadly in line with IMGT annotations, most TCR beta V segments showed up in productive rearrangements about 87% or about 30% of the time in an earlier analysis of about 500 of the donors. Some 16 rarely observed V segments, including chromosome 9 orphons, were excluded from the earlier analysis of a few hundred of the donors because counts were too low. Cytomegalovirus status was reported to be diagnosed by the classifier with high specificity and sensitivity in both the original and validation cohorts. Most CMV-associated TCR beta chains appeared to be HLA-restricted in a later analysis, and the HLA associations seemed to be driven largely by CMV exposure. It was suggested by the authors that the approach could potentially be generalized to other disease states and immunological phenotypes. At a false discovery rate of 0.05, a later analysis linked under 20,000 TCR beta sequences to specific HLA alleles. An association between a missense DCLRE1C variant and V-gene and J-gene trimming of TCR beta chains was found in a later genetic analysis and replicated in an independent cohort. Immune exposure information for the cohort was limited to CMV serostatus. In a later analysis, TCR association rates were found to vary across HLA loci, with the most associated TCRs seen for DRB1 alleles and the fewest for HLA-C alleles. While some public TCRs were present in many individuals, most TCR sequences turned up only very rarely across donors. When HLA alleles, especially DR and DQ, strongly co-occurred, attributing TCR associations to individual alleles was difficult. A further reported finding was that TCR beta sequences accurately predicted the HLA-A and HLA-B alleles for most subjects in the first cohort. Compared with the roughly 710-donor mean, donors in an Asian-associated ancestry cluster had fewer N-insertions in productive TCRs, according to a later genetic analysis. In a later analysis, several top co-occurrence clusters were reported to appear linked to parvovirus B19, influenza, CMV and Epstein-Barr virus. In this cohort, only TCR beta chains were sequenced, and detectable features were limited by the absence of alpha or paired-chain data. Because HLA typing was missing for some donors at each locus, association tests included only the typed subset. A few of the identified cytomegalovirus-associated TCR beta chains were confirmed in vitro to be specific for cytomegalovirus antigens. In the study, around 160 TCR beta chains were listed as associated with cytomegalovirus.

Preparation of the library involved the immunoSEQ multiplex PCR assay. The multiplex PCR relied on a mix of 60 forward primers for TCR Vbeta segments and 13 reverse primers for TCR Jbeta segments. A multiplex PCR assay on genomic DNA amplified the CDR3 region of rearranged TCR beta genes. On the Illumina HiSeq System, the amplified TCR beta libraries were sequenced as 87-base-pair reads. Turning to the authors' computational methods: A later analysis counted tens of millions of unique TCR beta chains across the approximately 700 repertoires, and roughly 9.9 million of these chains were shared by at least two donors. To remove PCR and sequencing errors, raw reads were error-corrected and collapsed into unique sequences using a nearest-neighbor algorithm that merged closely related sequences. V, D and J gene segments were assigned by aligning CDR3 sequences to IMGT reference sequences. For a sequence to be retained, a match of at least six nucleotides to both a V gene segment and a J gene segment was required. Rearrangements were called productive when the CDR3 lacked stop codons and stayed in frame with V and J; all others were non-productive. CDR3 was defined by IMGT convention, running from the second conserved V-encoded cysteine to the conserved J-encoded phenylalanine. In an earlier analysis of around 570 of the donors, sequences lacking an unambiguous match to a single V gene segment were excluded. In an earlier analysis of 587 of the donors, a V segment was called functional when productive rearrangements were above 56.7%, and segregating when the standard deviation between donors exceeded 5%. To diagnose cytomegalovirus status from the catalog of TCR beta chain sequences, a statistical classification framework was built. A later analysis assigned V and J genes by comparing TCR nucleotide sequences with IMGT/GENE-DB human TR gene sequences. Using the TCRdist pipeline, a later analysis assigned CDR3 sequences along with most-parsimonious VDJ recombination scenarios. In a later analysis, every TCR beta chain was defined by the combination of its CDR3 amino acid sequence and its V-gene family, and reads without a unique V-gene family were dropped. In a later analysis, approximately 590 highly shared, low-generation-probability nucleotide sequences were removed to address suspected cross-contamination and a sequencing artifact. For each public chain, a later analysis derived a clonal expansion index from normalized ranks of inferred template counts within each repertoire. Generation probabilities in a later analysis came from a VDJ recombination model fitted to out-of-frame rearrangements, and those results were checked against IGoR. Hypergeometric tests were used in a later analysis to score TCR-TCR, TCR-HLA and TCR-CMV co-occurrence, with a repertoire-size bias correction applied to the TCR pairs. In a later analysis, false discovery rates were estimated by permuting HLA or CMV assignments 20 times. In a later analysis, co-occurring TCRs were grouped using DBSCAN, with TCRdist sequence similarity added in when clustering inside HLA-allele-positive subsets. Repertoires with fewer than 30,000 or more than 120,000 public chains were left out of co-occurrence clustering, as were five repertoires with anomalous nucleotide sharing. Sourced from immuneACCESS, this table was stored by TCRdb with only in-frame sequences that have V and J called. A share of the clones is absent; for the studies checked, an unresolved V gene accounts for under half, and the remainder has no known explanation. The V and J calls and the clone size are those of that table, but D and trimming were determined from the DNA. Here the sample has about 170,000 clones; approximately 80% occur a single time. The ten largest account for 0.7% to 0.95% of the sample.

For this clone: What antigen it recognizes has not been identified. Base qualities are not at hand, and no much larger clone is one base apart.

The cohort was made up of 666 healthy bone marrow donors. At the time of sampling, every cohort member was nominally healthy, though immune exposures that went unrecorded were likely present. The donor tested CMV seronegative, placing the donor among the 350 or so seronegative members of the cohort. Each donor provided a peripheral blood sample, and peripheral blood mononuclear cells were used for TCR beta sequencing. The Qiagen DNeasy Blood Extraction Kit was used to extract genomic DNA from the blood cell samples. CDR1 and CDR2 were assigned from the germline V gene as WSHSY and SAAADI. The CDR3 measures 13 amino acids from cysteine to phenylalanine. Just CDR3 DNA is preserved here, 39 bases in frame from base 1. The germline V and J ends show losses of 8 bases and 5 bases respectively, and no gene match explains 4 bases of the junction.

The sequenced material came from PBMCs. The clonotype originates from a woman younger than 30 in good health and CMV-seronegative. Here the chain combines TRBV10-2 and TRBJ1-1; 11 middle bases align to TRBD1. The DNA is TGCGCCAGCGGACAGGGGGCGGATACTGAAGCTTTCTTT. Translated, this is CASGQGADTEAFF.